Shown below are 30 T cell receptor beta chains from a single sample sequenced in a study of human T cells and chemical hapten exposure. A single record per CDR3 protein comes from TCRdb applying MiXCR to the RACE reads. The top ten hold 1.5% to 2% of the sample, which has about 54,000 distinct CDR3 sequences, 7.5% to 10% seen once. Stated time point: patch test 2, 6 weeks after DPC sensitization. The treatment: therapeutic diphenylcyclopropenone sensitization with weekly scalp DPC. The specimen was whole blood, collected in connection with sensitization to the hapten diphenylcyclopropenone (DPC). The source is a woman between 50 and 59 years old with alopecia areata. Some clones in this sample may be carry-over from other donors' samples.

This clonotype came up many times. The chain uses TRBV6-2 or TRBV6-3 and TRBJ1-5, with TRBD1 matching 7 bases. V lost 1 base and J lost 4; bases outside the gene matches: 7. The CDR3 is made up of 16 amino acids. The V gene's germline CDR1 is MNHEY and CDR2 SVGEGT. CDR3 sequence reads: CASSYWARGGNQPQHF. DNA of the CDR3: TGTGCCAGCAGTTACTGGGCCAGGGGGGGAAATCAGCCCCAGCATTTT.

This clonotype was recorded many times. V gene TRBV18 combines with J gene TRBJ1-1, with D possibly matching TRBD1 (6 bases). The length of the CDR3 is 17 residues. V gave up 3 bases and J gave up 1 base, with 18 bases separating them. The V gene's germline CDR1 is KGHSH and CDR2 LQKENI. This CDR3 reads CASSPGPRTTGNTEAFF. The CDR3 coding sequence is TGTGCCAGCTCACCGGGGCCGCGAACGACAGGGAACACTGAAGCTTTCTTT.

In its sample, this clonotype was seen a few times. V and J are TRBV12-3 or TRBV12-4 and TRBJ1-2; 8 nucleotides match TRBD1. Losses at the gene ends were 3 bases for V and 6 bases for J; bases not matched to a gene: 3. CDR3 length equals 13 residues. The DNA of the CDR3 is TGTGCCAGCAGTTTTCAACAGGGGGATGGCTACACCTTC. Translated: CASSFQQGDGYTF.

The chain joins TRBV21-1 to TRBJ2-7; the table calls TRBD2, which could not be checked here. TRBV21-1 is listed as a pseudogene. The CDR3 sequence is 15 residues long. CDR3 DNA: TGTGCCAGCAGCAAAGGGGACGGCGAGGGCCACGAGCAGTACTTC. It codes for CASSKGDGEGHEQYF.

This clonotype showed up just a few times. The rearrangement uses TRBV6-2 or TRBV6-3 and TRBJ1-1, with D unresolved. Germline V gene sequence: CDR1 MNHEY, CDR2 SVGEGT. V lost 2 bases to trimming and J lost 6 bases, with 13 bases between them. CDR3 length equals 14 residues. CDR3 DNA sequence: TGTGCCAGCAGTTACGGCAGTGACAAAGCTGAAGCTTTCTTT. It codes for CASSYGSDKAEAFF.

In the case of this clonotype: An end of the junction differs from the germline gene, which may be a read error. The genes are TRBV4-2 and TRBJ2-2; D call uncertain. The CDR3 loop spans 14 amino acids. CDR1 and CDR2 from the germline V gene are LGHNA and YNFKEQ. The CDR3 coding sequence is TGTGTCAGCAGCCAAGAGCCTAACACCGGGGAGCTGTTTTTT. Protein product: CVSSQEPNTGELFF.

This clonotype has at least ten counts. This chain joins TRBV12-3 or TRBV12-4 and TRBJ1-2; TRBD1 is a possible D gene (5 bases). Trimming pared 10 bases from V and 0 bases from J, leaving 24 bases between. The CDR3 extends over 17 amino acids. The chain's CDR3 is CATTLSGGRKANYGYTF. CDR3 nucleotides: TGTGCCACCACATTGTCGGGGGGACGAAAAGCTAACTATGGCTACACCTTC.

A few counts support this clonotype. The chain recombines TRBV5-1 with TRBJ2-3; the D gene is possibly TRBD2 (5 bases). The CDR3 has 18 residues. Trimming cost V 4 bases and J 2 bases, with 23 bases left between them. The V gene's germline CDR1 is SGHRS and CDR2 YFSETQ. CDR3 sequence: CASSHRLHLEGHTDTQYF. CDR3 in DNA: TGCGCCAGCAGCCACCGACTGCACCTCGAGGGTCACACAGATACGCAGTATTTT. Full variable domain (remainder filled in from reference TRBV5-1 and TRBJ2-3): KAGVTQTPRYLIKTRGQQVTLSCSPISGHRSVSWYQQTPGQGLQFLFEYFSETQRNKGNFPGRFSGRQFSNSRSEMNVSTLELGDSALYLCASSHRLHLEGHTDTQYFGPGTRLTVL.

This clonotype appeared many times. The chain's CDR3 is CASSKDTGQTDQPQHF. The CDR3 coding sequence is TGTGCCAGCAGCAAAGATACAGGTCAGACTGATCAGCCCCAGCATTTT. The J gene is TRBJ1-5, the V gene TRBV21-1; TRBD1 is taken as the D call from the table, unchecked against the DNA. TRBV21-1 constitutes a pseudogene. The CDR3 totals 16 residues.

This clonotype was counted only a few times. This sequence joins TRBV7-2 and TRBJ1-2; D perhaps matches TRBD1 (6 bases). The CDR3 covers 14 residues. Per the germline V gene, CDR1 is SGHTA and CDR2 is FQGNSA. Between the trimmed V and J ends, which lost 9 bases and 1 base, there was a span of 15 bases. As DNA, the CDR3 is TGTGCCAGTACGGAGGGGGGCGGTAACTATGGCTACACCTTC. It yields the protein CASTEGGGNYGYTF.

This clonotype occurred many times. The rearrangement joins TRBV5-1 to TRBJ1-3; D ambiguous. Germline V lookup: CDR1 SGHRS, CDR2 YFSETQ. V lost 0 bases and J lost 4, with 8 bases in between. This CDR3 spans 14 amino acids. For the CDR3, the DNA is TGCGCCAGCAGCTTGGGTTATGAAGGAAACACCATATATTTT. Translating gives CASSLGYEGNTIYF.

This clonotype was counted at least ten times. The CDR3 sequence is CASSPTGTDTQYF. The CDR3 DNA sequence: TGTGCCAGCAGCCCGACAGGGACAGATACGCAGTATTTT. The J gene is TRBJ2-3, the V gene TRBV6-2 or TRBV6-3; the match to TRBD1 covers 7 bases. Trimming removed 6 bases from V and 3 bases from J; junction bases left unmatched: 3. The length of the CDR3 is 13 residues. The V gene's germline CDR1 is MNHEY and CDR2 SVGEGT.

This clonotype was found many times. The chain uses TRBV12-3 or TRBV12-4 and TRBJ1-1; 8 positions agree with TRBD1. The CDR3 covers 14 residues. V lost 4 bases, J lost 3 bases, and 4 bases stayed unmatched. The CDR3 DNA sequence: TGTGCCAGCAGTTACAGGGGGGGTTACACTGAAGCTTTCTTT. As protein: CASSYRGGYTEAFF.

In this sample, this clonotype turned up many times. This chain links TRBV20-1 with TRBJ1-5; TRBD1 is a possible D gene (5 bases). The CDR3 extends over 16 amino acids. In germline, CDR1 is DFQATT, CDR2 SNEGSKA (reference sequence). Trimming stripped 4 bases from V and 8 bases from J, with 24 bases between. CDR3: CSAKAGGTPMGKPQHF. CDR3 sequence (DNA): TGCAGTGCTAAGGCCGGTGGGACTCCCATGGGTAAGCCCCAGCATTTT.

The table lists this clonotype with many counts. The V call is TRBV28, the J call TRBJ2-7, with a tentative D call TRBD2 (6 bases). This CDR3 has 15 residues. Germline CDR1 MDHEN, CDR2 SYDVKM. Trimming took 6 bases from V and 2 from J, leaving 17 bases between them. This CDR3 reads CASSPAGTGAYEQYF. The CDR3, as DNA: TGTGCCAGCAGCCCCGCCGGGACTGGTGCCTACGAGCAGTACTTC.

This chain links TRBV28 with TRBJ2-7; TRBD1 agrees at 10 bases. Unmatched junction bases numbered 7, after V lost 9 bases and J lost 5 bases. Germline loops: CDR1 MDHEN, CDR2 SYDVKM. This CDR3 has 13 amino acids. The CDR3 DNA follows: TGTGCCAGTTTCCGGGACAGGGGCCACGAGCAGTACTTC. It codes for CASFRDRGHEQYF.

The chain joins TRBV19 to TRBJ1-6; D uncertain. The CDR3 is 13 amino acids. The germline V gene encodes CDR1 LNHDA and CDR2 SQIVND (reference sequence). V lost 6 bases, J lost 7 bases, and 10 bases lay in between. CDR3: CASSAELNSPLHF. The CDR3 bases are TGTGCCAGTAGCGCAGAATTAAATTCACCCCTCCACTTT. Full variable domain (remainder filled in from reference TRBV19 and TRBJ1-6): DGGITQSPKYLFRKEGQNVTLSCEQNLNHDAMYWYRQDPGQGLRLIYYSQIVNDFQKGDIAEGYSVSREKKESFPLTVTSAQKNPTAFYLCASSAELNSPLHFGNGTRLTVT.

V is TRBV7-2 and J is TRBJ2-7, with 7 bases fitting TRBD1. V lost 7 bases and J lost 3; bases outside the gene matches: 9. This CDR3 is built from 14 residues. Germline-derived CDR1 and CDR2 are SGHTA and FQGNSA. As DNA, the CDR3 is TGTGCCAGCATCCTGAGGGGGCAGAGCTACGAGCAGTACTTC. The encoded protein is CASILRGQSYEQYF.

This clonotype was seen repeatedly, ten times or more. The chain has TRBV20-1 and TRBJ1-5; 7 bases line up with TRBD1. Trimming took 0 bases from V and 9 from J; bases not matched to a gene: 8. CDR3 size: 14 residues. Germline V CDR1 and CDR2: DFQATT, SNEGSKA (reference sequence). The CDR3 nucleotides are TGCAGTGCTAGAGATGAACAGGGGATGCGGCCCCAGCATTTT. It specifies CSARDEQGMRPQHF.

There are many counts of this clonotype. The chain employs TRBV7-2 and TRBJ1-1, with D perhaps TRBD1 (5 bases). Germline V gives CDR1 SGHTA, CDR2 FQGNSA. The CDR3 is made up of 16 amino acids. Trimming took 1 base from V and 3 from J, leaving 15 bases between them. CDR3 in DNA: TGTGCCAGCAGCTTAGGTGGGGCAGGGCGTGACACTGAAGCTTTCTTT. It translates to CASSLGGAGRDTEAFF.

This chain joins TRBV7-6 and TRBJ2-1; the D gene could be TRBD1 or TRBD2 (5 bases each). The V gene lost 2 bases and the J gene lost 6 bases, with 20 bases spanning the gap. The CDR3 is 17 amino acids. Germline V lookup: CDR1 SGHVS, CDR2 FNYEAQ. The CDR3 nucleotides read TGTGCCAGCAGCTTAACCCCGGGGCAGGGTACGGGCAATGAGCAGTTCTTC. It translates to CASSLTPGQGTGNEQFF.

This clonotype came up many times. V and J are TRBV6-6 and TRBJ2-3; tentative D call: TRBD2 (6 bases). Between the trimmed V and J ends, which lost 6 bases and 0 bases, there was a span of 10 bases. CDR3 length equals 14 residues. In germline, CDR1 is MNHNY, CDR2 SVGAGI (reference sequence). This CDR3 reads CASRVSGSTDTQYF. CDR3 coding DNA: TGTGCCAGCAGGGTCAGCGGGAGCACAGATACGCAGTATTTT.

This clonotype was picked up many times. This chain's CDR3 is CASSPPSPYDTQYF. The CDR3 DNA is TGTGCCAGCTCACCACCTTCCCCATACGATACGCAGTATTTT. This chain joins TRBV18 and TRBJ2-3, with D uncertain. Trimming took off 0 bases at V and 6 bases at J, with 10 bases between the two ends. CDR1 is KGHSH and CDR2 is LQKENI in the germline V gene. CDR3 length: 14 amino acids.

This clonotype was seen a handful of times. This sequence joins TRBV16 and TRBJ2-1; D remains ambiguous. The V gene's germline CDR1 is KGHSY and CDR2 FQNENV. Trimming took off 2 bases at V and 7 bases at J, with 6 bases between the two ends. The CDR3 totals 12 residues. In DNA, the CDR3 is TGTGCCAGCAGCCAACAAAGGAATGAGCAGTTCTTC. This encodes CASSQQRNEQFF.

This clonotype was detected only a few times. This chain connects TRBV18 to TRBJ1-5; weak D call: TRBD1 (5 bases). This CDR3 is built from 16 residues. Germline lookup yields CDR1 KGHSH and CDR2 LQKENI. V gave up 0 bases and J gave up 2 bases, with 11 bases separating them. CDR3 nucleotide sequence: TGTGCCAGCTCACCACCGGCAGGGAAGGGCAATCAGCCCCAGCATTTT. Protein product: CASSPPAGKGNQPQHF. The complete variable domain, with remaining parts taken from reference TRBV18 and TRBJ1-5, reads NAGVMQNPRHLVRRRGQEARLRCSPMKGHSHVYWYRQLPEEGLKFMVYLQKENIIDESGMPKERFSAEFPKEGPSILRIQQVVRGDSAAYFCASSPPAGKGNQPQHFGDGTRLSIL.

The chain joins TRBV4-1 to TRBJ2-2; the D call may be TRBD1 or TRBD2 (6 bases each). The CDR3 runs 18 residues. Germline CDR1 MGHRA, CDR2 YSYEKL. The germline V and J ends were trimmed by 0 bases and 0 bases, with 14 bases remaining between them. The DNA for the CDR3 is TGCGCCAGCAGCCAAGAGTCCCTCGGGGGCGCGAACACCGGGGAGCTGTTTTTT. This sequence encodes CASSQESLGGANTGELFF.

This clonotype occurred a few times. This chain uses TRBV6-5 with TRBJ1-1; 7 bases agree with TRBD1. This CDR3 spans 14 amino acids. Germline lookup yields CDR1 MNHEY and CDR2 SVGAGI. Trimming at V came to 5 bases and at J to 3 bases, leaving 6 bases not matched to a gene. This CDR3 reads CASSTPTGDTEAFF. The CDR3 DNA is TGTGCCAGCAGTACCCCAACAGGGGACACTGAAGCTTTCTTT.

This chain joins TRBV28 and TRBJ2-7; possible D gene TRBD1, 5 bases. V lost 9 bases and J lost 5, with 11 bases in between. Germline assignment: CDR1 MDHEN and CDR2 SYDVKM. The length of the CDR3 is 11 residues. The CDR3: CASARGNEQYF. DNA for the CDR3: TGTGCCAGTGCTAGGGGCAACGAGCAGTACTTC.

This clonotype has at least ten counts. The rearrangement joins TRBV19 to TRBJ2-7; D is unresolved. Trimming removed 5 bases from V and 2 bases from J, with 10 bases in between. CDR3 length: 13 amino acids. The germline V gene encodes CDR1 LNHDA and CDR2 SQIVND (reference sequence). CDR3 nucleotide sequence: TGTGCCAGTAGTTTTGGCATTCCCTACGAGCAGTACTTC. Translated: CASSFGIPYEQYF.

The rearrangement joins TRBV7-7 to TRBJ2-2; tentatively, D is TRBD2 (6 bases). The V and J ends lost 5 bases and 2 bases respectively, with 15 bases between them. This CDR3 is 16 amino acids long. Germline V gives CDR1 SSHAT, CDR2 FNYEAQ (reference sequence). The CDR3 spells CASSPRASANTGELFF. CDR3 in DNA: TGTGCCAGCAGCCCACGGGCTAGCGCCAACACCGGGGAGCTGTTTTTT.